This TCR beta chain came from a study of shared clonotypes between healthy human individuals. This CDR3 spans 14 amino acids. The germline CDR1 and CDR2 sequences are SGHNT and YENEEA. V shed 5 bases and J 3 bases; nucleotides not matched to a gene: 6. Study-level findings and limits: Naive CD4 clonotype sharing across several donors was 4% to 5%.

On this clone itself: Its antigen is unknown.

TCRdb's copy holds only in-frame clones and misses some; the assay was immunoSEQ multiplex PCR. The sample lists 550,000 to 850,000 clones, approximately 77% occurring once. This clonotype originated in a woman under 40 in good health. Sequencing was performed on memory CD4+ T cells sorted from blood. Sample subset: CD45RA-negative fraction. This chain joins TRBV11-3 and TRBJ2-7, with 8 bases identical to TRBD2. The CDR3 sequence is CASSQGTSSYEQYF. The CDR3 DNA follows: TGTGCCAGCAGCCAAGGGACTAGTAGCTACGAGCAGTACTTC.